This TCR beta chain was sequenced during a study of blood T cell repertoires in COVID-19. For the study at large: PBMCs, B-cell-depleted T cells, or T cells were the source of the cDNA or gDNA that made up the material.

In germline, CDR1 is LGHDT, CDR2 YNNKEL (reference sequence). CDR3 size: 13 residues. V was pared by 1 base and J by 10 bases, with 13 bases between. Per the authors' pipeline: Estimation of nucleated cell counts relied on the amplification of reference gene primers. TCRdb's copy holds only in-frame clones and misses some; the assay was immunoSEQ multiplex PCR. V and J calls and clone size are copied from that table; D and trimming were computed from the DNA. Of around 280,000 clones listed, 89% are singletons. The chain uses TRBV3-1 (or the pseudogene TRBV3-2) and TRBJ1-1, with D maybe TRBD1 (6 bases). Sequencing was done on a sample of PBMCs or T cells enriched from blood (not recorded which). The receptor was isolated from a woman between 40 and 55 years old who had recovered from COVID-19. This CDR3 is CASSQVTGQGAFF. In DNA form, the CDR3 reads TGTGCCAGCAGCCAAGTAACAGGGCAGGGAGCTTTCTTT.